The 32 T cell receptor beta chains below come from one sample, sequenced in a study of CD8+ T cells in alopecia areata. Time point noted: mouse skin 3 weeks after grafting. After isolation, RNA underwent reverse transcription to generate cDNA as the sequencing template. Data came from immunoSEQ multiplex PCR; TCRdb stores just in-frame clones and leaves some out. This sample carries around 2,700 clones and no singletons, and more than 8.5% goes to the top ten. The sequencing used skin, collected at week 3. The origin of the receptors is a C3H/HeJ mouse with alopecia areata. The strain's MHC: H2-k.

On this clone itself: The germline and genes are mouse ones. The read terminates 3 residues before the CDR3 end, so the remaining end is supplied by the germline J gene. The chain joins TRBV31 to TRBJ1-6, with 7 bases matching TRBD1. TRBJ1-6 is recorded as an ORF, its role being uncertain. The CDR3 covers 16 residues. V lost 0 bases, J lost 4 bases, and 6 bases stayed unmatched. Germline-derived CDR1 and CDR2 are GKSSPN and SITVG. The DNA read from the CDR3 is TGTGCCTGGAGTCTCGGGCCAGGGGGGTATAATTCGCCC. Residues: CAWSLGPGGYNSP. In full, the CDR3 reads CAWSLGPGGYNSPLYF.

By sample fraction, this clone is medium-sized. Gene and germline names: mouse. Read coverage stops 4 residues before the CDR3 terminus; the germline J gene supplies the remainder. This chain joins TRBV19 and TRBJ1-1; 11 bases fit TRBD1. The ends lost 2 bases at V and 0 bases at J; junction bases unmatched: 3. CDR1 is FNHDT and CDR2 is SITEND in the germline V gene (reference sequence). There are 16 residues in the CDR3. The DNA read from the CDR3 is TGTGCCAGCAGTATTCGGGACAGGGGGTCAAACACA. This gives the protein CASSIRDRGSNT. The entire CDR3 is CASSIRDRGSNTEVFF.

This clone is medium-sized. Here the gene names and germline are mouse. The read is 4 residues too short to cover the CDR3 end, so that end is filled in from the germline J gene. J is TRBJ2-7 and V is TRBV1; 12 bases are shared with TRBD2. Germline V gives CDR1 NSQYPW, CDR2 LRSPGD (reference sequence). This CDR3 is 17 amino acids long. V was pared by 3 bases and J by 0 bases, with 6 bases of the junction left unmatched. The CDR3 DNA, read in part, is TGCACCTGCAGTGCGGGACTGGGGGGCCCCAGCTCCTAT. Translation: CTCSAGLGGPSSY. The whole CDR3 reads CTCSAGLGGPSSYEQYF.

This clone was picked up many times. The gene symbols are mouse symbols. The read terminates 3 residues ahead of where the CDR3 ends, so the germline J gene completes it. The chain uses TRBV13-2 and TRBJ1-6; tentatively, D is TRBD1 (5 bases). TRBJ1-6 is an ORF; its function is uncertain. V was trimmed by 3 bases and J by 1 base, leaving 11 bases between them. Looked up from germline, CDR1 is NNHNN and CDR2 is SYGAGS (reference sequence). This CDR3 is 16 amino acids long. The CDR3 spells CASGGPWGSYNSPLYF. The CDR3 bases that were read are TGTGCCAGCGGTGGTCCCTGGGGCTCCTATAATTCGCCC.

In its sample, this clone was seen many times. The genes are named according to mouse. Read sequence stops 4 residues before the CDR3 end, and the germline J gene provides the missing end. The chain has TRBV1 and TRBJ2-1; maybe TRBD1 (6 bases). This CDR3 has 11 residues. Germline V gene data show CDR1 as NSQYPW and CDR2 as LRSPGD (reference sequence). CDR3 DNA, as far as it was read: TGCACCTGCAGGGGGACAGCT. Translated, it gives CTCRGTA. The full CDR3 protein reads CTCRGTAEQFF.

This clone has a handful of counts. Gene labels here are mouse ones. The CDR3 end falls 4 residues outside the read, so it is completed with the germline J gene. V usage is TRBV13-2 and J usage is TRBJ1-2; 9 bases are a match to TRBD1. The CDR3 sequence is 15 residues long. J gave up 3 bases and V 2 bases, and 5 bases lay outside the gene matches. Germline V gene lookup returns CDR1 NNHNN and CDR2 SYGAGS (reference sequence). The CDR3 bases that were read are TGTGCCAGCGGTGAGCACAGGGGGCTTGACTCC. Its translation is CASGEHRGLDS. The entire CDR3 reads CASGEHRGLDSDYTF.

At least ten counts were recorded for this clone. Germline and genes: mouse. The read falls 4 residues short of the CDR3 end, and the missing part is taken from the germline J gene. The rearrangement joins TRBV19 to TRBJ2-1; 12 bases agree with TRBD2. CDR1 and CDR2 (germline): FNHDT, SITEND (reference sequence). The CDR3 runs 15 residues. The V segment lost 3 bases and the J segment 3 bases; nucleotides outside the gene matches: 1. The sequenced part of the CDR3 DNA is TGTGCCAGCAGTAGGACTGGGGGGGTCTATGCT. Its protein is CASSRTGGVYA. Given in full, the CDR3 is CASSRTGGVYAEQFF.

This clone was counted ten times or more. Genes and germline are mouse. The read ends 4 residues shy of where the CDR3 ends; the end is completed using the germline J gene. This chain uses TRBV17 with TRBJ2-5; 8 bases are a match to TRBD1. Per germline, CDR1 MNHDT and CDR2 YYDKIL. CDR3 length: 13 residues. The CDR3 bases that were read are TGTGCTAGCAGCCTCAGGGGGCGGGAC. The encoded protein is CASSLRGRD. In full, the CDR3 reads CASSLRGRDTQYF.

The table lists this clone with many counts. Any gene name here is a mouse gene name. The read falls 4 residues short of the CDR3 end, and the missing part is taken from the germline J gene. The chain couples TRBV13-1 to TRBJ1-2; D is unclear. The V end lost 2 bases, the J end lost 0 bases, and 8 bases lay between the germline ends. CDR1 and CDR2 (germline): NSHNY, SYGAGN. This CDR3 is built from 14 residues. The CDR3 spells CASSDQAANSDYTF. The sequenced part of the CDR3 DNA is TGTGCCAGCAGTGACCAGGCGGCAAACTCC.

This clone ranks as medium-sized. Mouse gene names and germline throughout. Read data end 4 residues before the CDR3 end; the end is taken from the germline J gene. The J gene is TRBJ2-3, the V gene TRBV19; 8 bases align to TRBD1. The CDR3 spans 15 residues. The V gene end was trimmed by 3 bases and the J gene end by 1 base; junction bases not matched to a gene: 4. Germline lookup yields CDR1 FNHDT and CDR2 SITEND (reference sequence). CDR3 in amino acids: CASSTDRGGAETLYF. The part of the CDR3 DNA that was read is TGTGCCAGCAGTACAGACAGGGGTGGTGCAGAA.

This clone is judged medium-sized (0.01 to 0.1%). Gene labels here are mouse ones. The sequence runs out 4 residues before the end of the CDR3; the remainder is reconstructed from the germline J gene. Other DNA sequences in the same sample also yield this CDR3. This chain uses TRBV1 with TRBJ2-4; D uncertain. The germline gives CDR1 NSQYPW, CDR2 LRSPGD (reference sequence). This CDR3 has 14 amino acids. The V end was cut by 2 bases, the J end by 0 bases, with 6 bases between. The DNA read from the CDR3 is TGCACCTGCAGTGCACACAATAGTCAAAAC. Residues: CTCSAHNSQN. The entire CDR3 protein is CTCSAHNSQNTLYF.

This clone was seen only a few times. The germline and genes are mouse ones. Read sequence stops 4 residues before the CDR3 end, and the germline J gene provides the missing end. The chain joins TRBV19 to TRBJ2-1, with 7 positions matching TRBD1. V lost 3 bases and J lost 4; bases outside the gene matches: 7. Germline V CDR1 and CDR2: FNHDT, SITEND (reference sequence). This CDR3 is 15 amino acids long. CDR3 residues: CASSTQGQKYAEQFF. The sequenced CDR3 bases are TGTGCCAGCAGTACCCAGGGACAGAAATATGCT.

This clone is medium-sized within its sample. Genes and germline are mouse. The read gets to within 4 residues of the CDR3 end, and the germline J gene fills in the rest. Different DNA sequences within this sample yield the same CDR3. The gene calls are TRBV31 and TRBJ1-2; TRBD1 might be the D (5 bases). The V gene lost 0 bases and the J gene lost 0 bases, with 8 bases spanning the gap. CDR1 and CDR2 (germline): GKSSPN, SITVG. CDR3 length: 14 amino acids. The DNA read from the CDR3 is TGTGCCTGGAGTCTCGACAGAACAAACTCC. Amino acid sequence: CAWSLDRTNS. In full, the CDR3 reads CAWSLDRTNSDYTF.

This clone was recorded at least ten times. The listed genes are named as in mouse. Read coverage stops 4 residues before the CDR3 terminus; the germline J gene supplies the remainder. This chain connects TRBV13-1 to TRBJ1-2, with 9 nucleotides matching TRBD1. V lost 5 bases and J lost 4; bases outside the gene matches: 6. This CDR3 spans 14 amino acids. Looked up from germline, CDR1 is NSHNY and CDR2 is SYGAGN. CDR3: CASSPTGGPSDYTF. Partial CDR3 DNA: TGTGCCAGCAGCCCCACAGGGGGCCCCTCC.

This clone has ten or more counts. The germline and genes are mouse ones. Sequencing ends 4 residues short of the CDR3 end; the germline J gene provides the rest. The chain links TRBV5 to TRBJ2-4; 11 bases are shared with TRBD2. The germline V gene has CDR1 LGHNA and CDR2 YNLKQL (reference sequence). The length of the CDR3 is 15 residues. CDR3 sequence reads: CASSQPGLGGNTLYF. CDR3 DNA (partial): TGTGCCAGCAGCCAACCTGGACTGGGGGGAAAC.

A remark on this clone: Any gene name here is a mouse gene name. The read ends 4 residues shy of where the CDR3 ends; the end is completed using the germline J gene. The gene calls are TRBV5 and TRBJ2-4, with 7 bases identical to TRBD1. CDR3 length: 15 amino acids. Per germline, CDR1 LGHNA and CDR2 YNLKQL (reference sequence). J lost 2 bases, V lost 1 base, and 3 bases had no gene match. The CDR3 bases that were read are TGTGCCAGCAGCCAAGGGGACAGCATTCAAAAC. This gives the protein CASSQGDSIQN. The full CDR3 sequence reads CASSQGDSIQNTLYF.

By proportion, this clone is large (0.1 to 1%). The genes and germline here are from mouse. The read gets to within 4 residues of the CDR3 end, and the germline J gene fills in the rest. This chain uses TRBV1 with TRBJ2-5; maybe TRBD1 (6 bases). Germline lookup yields CDR1 NSQYPW and CDR2 LRSPGD (reference sequence). The ends were cut back, 0 bases at V and 0 bases at J, with 13 bases in the middle. The CDR3 loop spans 17 amino acids. Incomplete CDR3 DNA: TGCACCTGCAGTGCAGATGGGGACATTATTAACCAAGAC. Its protein is CTCSADGDIINQD. The full CDR3 sequence reads CTCSADGDIINQDTQYF.

This clone appeared many times. These gene names are mouse names. The read ends 4 residues early relative to the CDR3; the germline J gene fills the gap. The chain recombines TRBV5 with TRBJ2-7; weak D call: TRBD2 (6 bases). V was clipped by 0 bases and J by 3 bases, with 6 bases between them. CDR1 is LGHNA, CDR2 YNLKQL, per germline (reference sequence). The CDR3 loop spans 13 amino acids. CDR3 DNA (partial): TGTGCCAGCAGCCAAGACTGGGGCTAT. Its protein product is CASSQDWGY. The complete CDR3 sequence is CASSQDWGYEQYF.

By sample fraction, this clone is medium-sized. The genes are named according to mouse. Sequencing ends 4 residues short of the CDR3 end; the germline J gene provides the rest. The chain has TRBV19 and TRBJ1-1, with 7 bases fitting TRBD1. With 1 base clipped from V and 1 base from J, the junction kept 4 bases outside the gene matches. CDR3 size: 15 residues. The germline gives CDR1 FNHDT, CDR2 SITEND (reference sequence). The CDR3 region is CASSIRGGANTEVFF. The CDR3 bases that were read are TGTGCCAGCAGTATAAGAGGGGGCGCGAACACA. Complete variable domain (other parts from reference TRBV19 and TRBJ1-1): GGIITQTPKFLIGQEGQKLTLKCQQNFNHDTMYWYRQDSGKGLRLIYYSITENDLQKGDLSEGYDASREKKSSFSLTVTSAQKNEMAVFLCASSIRGGANTEVFFGKGTRLTVV.

About this clone: Here the gene names and germline are mouse. Read data end 4 residues before the CDR3 end; the end is taken from the germline J gene. The rearrangement uses TRBV13-2 and TRBJ2-7, with 9 bases that match TRBD2. This CDR3 contains 14 residues. Germline CDR1 reads NNHNN; CDR2 reads SYGAGS (reference sequence). CDR3 DNA (partial): TGTGCCAGCGGTGACTGGGGGGGGTTTTAT. Residues: CASGDWGGFY. The CDR3 as a whole reads CASGDWGGFYEQYF.

This clone is classed as large. Genes here carry mouse names. This chain's CDR3 is CASSISGGDYAEQFF. The part of the CDR3 DNA that was read is TGTGCCAGCAGTATATCTGGGGGGGACTATGCT. The rearrangement uses TRBV19 and TRBJ2-1; 9 bases match TRBD2. From the germline J gene comes the end of the CDR3, since the read stops 4 residues before it. CDR1 FNHDT and CDR2 SITEND come from the germline V gene (reference sequence). J was trimmed by 2 bases and V by 1 base; bases with no gene match: 1. This CDR3 spans 15 amino acids.

This clone is labeled as large. The genes are named according to mouse. The missing CDR3 end, 4 residues past where the read stops, is filled in from the germline J gene. This sequence joins TRBV13-1 and TRBJ1-2; D is undetermined. CDR1 NSHNY and CDR2 SYGAGN come from the germline V gene. With 5 bases removed from V and 0 bases from J, the gap between germline ends came to 5 bases. The CDR3 has 12 amino acids. Here the CDR3 reads CASRTPNSDYTF. The DNA read from the CDR3 is TGTGCCAGCAGGACACCAAACTCC.

This clone was counted ten times or more. Gene names follow the mouse nomenclature. The read ends 4 residues before the CDR3 terminus; that terminus is restored from the germline J gene. The gene calls are TRBV13-3 and TRBJ2-3, with a tentative D call TRBD1 (5 bases). The CDR3 covers 13 residues. In germline, CDR1 is NNHDY, CDR2 SYVADS. CDR3 DNA, as far as it was read: TGTGCCAGCAGTGACAGGGTTGTAGAA. Its protein is CASSDRVVE. In full, the CDR3 reads CASSDRVVETLYF.

This clone was counted at least ten times. Any gene name here is a mouse gene name. The read falls 4 residues short of the CDR3 end, and the missing part is taken from the germline J gene. The chain links TRBV13-2 to TRBJ2-7; 9 positions match TRBD2. From germline, CDR1 is NNHNN and CDR2 SYGAGS (reference sequence). The length of the CDR3 is 17 residues. CDR3 DNA (partial): TGTGCCAGCGGTGCCCCCTCCCGGGACTGGGCCGCTTAT. This translates into CASGAPSRDWAAY. The entire CDR3 protein reads CASGAPSRDWAAYEQYF.

In this sample, this clone is medium-sized. The listed genes are named as in mouse. Read sequence stops 4 residues before the CDR3 end, and the germline J gene provides the missing end. The genes are TRBV5 and TRBJ1-1, with D possibly being TRBD1 (6 bases). The CDR3 spans 15 residues. From germline, CDR1 is LGHNA and CDR2 YNLKQL (reference sequence). The sequenced part of the CDR3 DNA is TGTGCCAGCAGCCAAGAGGGCTGGGGGGGCGGA. Its translation is CASSQEGWGGG. The whole CDR3 reads CASSQEGWGGGEVFF.

This clone was seen many times. Genes here carry mouse names. The read comes to an end 4 residues before the CDR3 does, leaving the germline J gene to fill in the end. The V call is TRBV1, the J call TRBJ2-7, with 9 bases that match TRBD2. Unmatched junction bases numbered 3, after V lost 4 bases and J lost 2 bases. The V gene's germline CDR1 is NSQYPW and CDR2 LRSPGD (reference sequence). CDR3 size: 14 residues. Here the CDR3 reads CTCSGLGVPYEQYF. Incomplete CDR3 DNA: TGCACCTGCAGTGGACTGGGGGTTCCCTAT.

In its sample, this clone was seen many times. Any gene name here is a mouse gene name. The sequence runs out 4 residues before the end of the CDR3; the remainder is reconstructed from the germline J gene. The chain uses TRBV13-3 and TRBJ1-2, with 11 bases lining up with TRBD1. CDR1 is NNHDY, CDR2 SYVADS, per germline. The CDR3 has 16 amino acids. With 5 bases clipped from V and 0 bases from J, the junction kept 6 bases outside the gene matches. The sequenced part of the CDR3 DNA is TGTGCCAGCAGGCGGGACAGGGGGTCAGCAAACTCC. The encoded protein is CASRRDRGSANS. In full, the CDR3 reads CASRRDRGSANSDYTF.

Only a few counts were recorded for this clone. Here the gene names and germline are mouse. Coverage ceases 4 residues before the CDR3 finishes, and the germline J gene fills in the end. The gene calls are TRBV1 and TRBJ2-5, with 7 bases fitting TRBD2. The V gene's germline CDR1 is NSQYPW and CDR2 LRSPGD (reference sequence). The CDR3 is 16 residues long. The part of the CDR3 DNA that was read is TGCACCTGCAGTGCAGATCCCTGGGGGTTTCTAGAC. Translation gives CTCSADPWGFLD. In full, the CDR3 is CTCSADPWGFLDTQYF.

In its sample, this clone is medium-sized. Genes here carry mouse names. The sequence runs out 4 residues before the end of the CDR3; the remainder is reconstructed from the germline J gene. The gene calls are TRBV13-1 and TRBJ2-2; TRBD1 aligns across 9 bases. Trimming at V came to 3 bases and at J to 0 bases, leaving 0 bases not matched to a gene. The CDR3 spans 15 residues. Per germline, CDR1 NSHNY and CDR2 SYGAGN. CDR3 DNA, as far as it was read: TGTGCCAGCAGTGGGGACAGGGCAAACACCGGG. Its translation: CASSGDRANTG. The entire CDR3 is CASSGDRANTGQLYF.

Judged by abundance, this clone is medium-sized (0.01 to 0.1%). Gene labels here are mouse ones. From the germline J gene comes the end of the CDR3, since the read stops 4 residues before it. The V and J genes are TRBV17 and TRBJ2-7; 7 positions match TRBD2. Germline V CDR1 and CDR2: MNHDT, YYDKIL. The CDR3 is 14 amino acids. The sequenced CDR3 bases are TGTGCTAGCAGTAGAGATCACTGGGGTTAT. Translation gives CASSRDHWGY. The CDR3 in full is CASSRDHWGYEQYF. Together with reference TRBV17 and TRBJ2-7, the CDR3 gives the full variable domain: DTTVKQNPRYKLARVGKPVNLICSQTMNHDTMYWYQKKPNQAPKLLLFYYDKILNREADTFEKFQSSRPNNSFCSLYIGSAGLEYSAMYLCASSRDHWGYEQYFGPGTRLTVL.

This clone is judged medium-sized. Gene and germline names: mouse. The read gets to within 4 residues of the CDR3 end, and the germline J gene fills in the rest. The rearrangement joins TRBV5 to TRBJ1-1, with D unclear. The germline V gene encodes CDR1 LGHNA and CDR2 YNLKQL (reference sequence). The length of the CDR3 is 13 residues. Trimming took 4 bases from V and 0 from J, leaving 6 bases between them. CDR3 bases read: TGTGCCAGCAGCCCCACAGCAAACACA. It specifies CASSPTANT. The whole CDR3 is CASSPTANTEVFF.

This clone is deemed medium-sized. The listed genes are named as in mouse. Read data end 4 residues before the CDR3 end; the end is taken from the germline J gene. V is TRBV19 and J is TRBJ2-7; 11 positions agree with TRBD2. There are 16 residues in the CDR3. The V gene end was trimmed by 2 bases and the J gene end by 0 bases; junction bases not matched to a gene: 4. From germline, CDR1 is FNHDT and CDR2 SITEND (reference sequence). The part of the CDR3 DNA that was read is TGTGCCAGCAGTATGGAGGGACTGGGGGTCTCCTAT. Translated: CASSMEGLGVSY. From start to end, the CDR3 is CASSMEGLGVSYEQYF. Variable domain in full (rest from reference TRBV19 and TRBJ2-7): GGIITQTPKFLIGQEGQKLTLKCQQNFNHDTMYWYRQDSGKGLRLIYYSITENDLQKGDLSEGYDASREKKSSFSLTVTSAQKNEMAVFLCASSMEGLGVSYEQYFGPGTRLTVL.